This TCR beta chain was sequenced for a study of control samples from healthy donors and cancer patients. This CDR3 has 15 residues. Germline V lookup: CDR1 SGHNT, CDR2 YENEEA. The J segment lost 2 bases and the V segment lost 4 bases, leaving 7 bases of the junction unmatched. Sequencing used immunoSEQ multiplex PCR; TCRdb keeps in-frame clones, though not all of them. In the table there are under 150,000 clones, approximately 92% of which are singletons. The source material was PBMCs. The chain uses TRBV11-3 and TRBJ2-5; 7 bases line up with TRBD1. This clonotype was obtained from a woman between 45 and 65 years old with colorectal cancer. The chain's CDR3 is CASSSGTATQETQYF. The CDR3 nucleotides are TGTGCCAGCAGCTCCGGGACAGCGACTCAAGAGACCCAGTACTTC.